This is a list of T cell receptor beta chains from one sample in a study of T-cell reconstitution after alpha-beta-depleted transplantation in children. Each CDR3 protein is one row after TCRdb ran MiXCR on the PCR reads. Of roughly 500,000 distinct CDR3 sequences detected, around 17% appear once; the ten largest clones hold less than 4%. This material consisted of PBMCs from the stem cell graft donor, taken from the stem cell graft. These receptor sequences come from a human donor who donated a stem cell graft to a child with acute lymphoblastic leukemia. The CDR3 runs from the conserved cysteine through the conserved F or W. Each record gives: J gene, V gene, CDR3 protein.

TRBJ2-7 TRBV5-6 CASSLGWGQSYEQYF
TRBJ2-7 TRBV3-1 CASSPSRTGTNFYEQYF
TRBJ2-3 TRBV12-3/TRBV12-4 CASSPLLTAADTQYF
TRBJ2-1 TRBV4-1 CASSQDGPGTSGTNEQFF
TRBJ1-1 TRBV10-3 CAISVDRGGTEAFF
TRBJ2-7 TRBV3-1 CASSSPGTISSYEQYF
TRBJ1-2 TRBV12-3/TRBV12-4 CASIKPAAPNYGYTF
TRBJ2-7 TRBV12-3/TRBV12-4 CASSSDSHYEQYF
TRBJ2-7 TRBV9 CASSAQPEMNYEQYF
TRBJ2-2 TRBV27 CASSIPGSTGELFF
TRBJ2-3 TRBV21-1 CASRALRSGGGSTDTQYF
TRBJ1-1 TRBV3-1 CASSQAGGGTEAFF
TRBJ1-1 TRBV5-5 CASSRPTGIEAFF
TRBJ2-1 TRBV9 CASSVQTGLAGSEQFF
TRBJ2-4 TRBV21-1 CASSKVYRLIAKNIQYF
TRBJ1-4 TRBV2 CASSEGPLEKLFF
TRBJ2-1 TRBV15 CATSSGVSSGDLSYNEQFF
TRBJ1-1 TRBV7-9 CASSPIPDLNTEAFF
TRBJ2-7 TRBV20-1 CSARDLDTLSYEQYF
TRBJ2-1 TRBV20-1 CSARSPTSDHYNEQFF
TRBJ1-5 TRBV7-9 CASSLSGGPQHF
TRBJ2-1 TRBV20-1 CSASGWGVTSGSPWGDNEQFF
TRBJ2-7 TRBV5-6 CASSLLSEQYF
TRBJ2-1 TRBV5-1 CASSSRLSSYNEQFF
TRBJ2-2 TRBV29-1 CSAANRNTGELFF
TRBJ2-2 TRBV7-3 CASSSYRGGTGELFF
TRBJ2-5 TRBV5-6 CASSLEHIQETQYF